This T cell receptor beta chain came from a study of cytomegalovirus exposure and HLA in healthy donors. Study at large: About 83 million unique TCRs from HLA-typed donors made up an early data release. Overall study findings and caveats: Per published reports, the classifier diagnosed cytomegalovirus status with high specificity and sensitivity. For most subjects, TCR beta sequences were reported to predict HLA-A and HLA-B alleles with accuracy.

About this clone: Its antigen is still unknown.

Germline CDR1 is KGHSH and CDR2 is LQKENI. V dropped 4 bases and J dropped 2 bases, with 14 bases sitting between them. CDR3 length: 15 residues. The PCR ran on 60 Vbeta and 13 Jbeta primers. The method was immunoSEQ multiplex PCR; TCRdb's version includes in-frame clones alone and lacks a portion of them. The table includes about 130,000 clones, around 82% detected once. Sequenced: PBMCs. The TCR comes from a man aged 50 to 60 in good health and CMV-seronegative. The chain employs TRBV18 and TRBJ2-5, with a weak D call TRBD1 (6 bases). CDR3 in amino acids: CASSLLGTRQETQYF. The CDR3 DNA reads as TGTGCCAGCTCACTCCTCGGGACAAGACAAGAGACCCAGTACTTC.